These 2 T cell receptor beta chains were all obtained from the same sample, sequenced in a study of identical twins. TCRdb reprocessed the 5' RACE reads with MiXCR, giving one entry per CDR3 protein. Counted here are about 240,000 distinct CDR3 sequences, more than 9% occurring once; the ten biggest clones make up over 8%. The source material was memory T cells sorted from blood. All receptors come from a man between 45 and 60 years old in good health.

This clonotype was seen a handful of times. The rearrangement joins TRBV12-3 or TRBV12-4 to TRBJ2-7; possible D gene TRBD2, 5 bases. This CDR3 has 14 residues. With 2 bases removed from V and 3 bases from J, the gap between germline ends came to 11 bases. The CDR3 loop reads CASSLFEGNYEQYF. The CDR3 DNA is TGTGCCAGCAGTTTATTTGAGGGTAACTACGAGCAGTACTTC.

This clonotype was recorded many times. The chain recombines TRBV7-2 with TRBJ2-5, with a possible D match to TRBD1 (5 bases). The V end lost 1 base, the J end lost 5 bases, and 14 bases lay between the germline ends. This CDR3 has 15 amino acids. Per the germline V gene, CDR1 is SGHTA and CDR2 is FQGNSA. Here the CDR3 reads CASSLGMGRSETQYF. DNA of the CDR3: TGTGCCAGCAGCTTAGGAATGGGGCGGTCCGAGACCCAGTACTTC.